This T cell receptor (beta chain) came from a study of T cells in Graves' hyperthyroidism and ophthalmopathy. Broader study findings: In simple terms, a model built on 13 V-J features told ophthalmopathy apart from stable hyperthyroidism. Most thyroid-expanded clonotypes above 0.001 were also found in blood. The model identified upcoming ophthalmopathy a median approximately 6.5 months ahead of onset.

Disease duration under 2 months; hyperthyroidism patients were aged 18 to 65. The germline CDR1 and CDR2 sequences are ENHRY and SYGVKD. The CDR3 is 9 residues long, ends included. Details on this clonotype: Its antigen remains unidentified. Likely a read error: the CDR3 ends without its conserved phenylalanine or tryptophan. The DNA is left out, because the CDR3 cannot be placed on it with certainty; the CDR3 is given as TCRdb lists it.

TCR beta CDR3 sequences were amplified from RNA transcripts. TCR CDR3 regions were first amplified by RT-PCR with HTBI primers. TCRdb reprocessed the multiplex PCR reads with MiXCR, giving one entry per CDR3 protein. Of approximately 560,000 distinct CDR3 sequences listed, 35% to 55% are singletons. This chain links TRBV10-3 with TRBJ1-1. This clonotype was obtained from a woman aged 18-29 years with Graves' hyperthyroidism. The sample taken for sequencing was peripheral blood or thyroid tissue (not recorded which). The CDR3 loop is CAISELAAY.